This TCR beta chain stems from a study of T cell clones after liver transplantation. Study-wide background: TCRbeta sequencing after a pre-transplant mixed lymphocyte reaction identified graft-donor-reactive clones, later tracked in post-transplant blood. Graft-donor-reactive sequences were compared with third-party-reactive TCRbeta sequences from pre-transplant mixed lymphocyte reactions. The study's findings and limits: Rather than being deleted, graft donor-reactive T cells may have moved into the graft. Post-transplant time points were not standardized, so conclusions are preliminary.

On this clone itself: Its antigen is unidentified.

The method was immunoSEQ multiplex PCR; TCRdb's version includes in-frame clones alone and lacks a portion of them. Seen here are fewer than 25,000 clones, about 90% observed once, and the top ten hold roughly 13%. CDR3 length equals 11 residues. Trimming removed 5 bases at V and 6 bases at J, with 5 bases between. Germline loops: CDR1 MDHEN, CDR2 SYDVKM. J is TRBJ2-1 and V is TRBV28; D is unresolved. This sample comprised CD8+ T cells from blood, obtained before liver transplant. The receptor was isolated from a human donor who received a liver transplant. The CDR3 nucleotides are TGTGCCAGCAGTCATCCCAATGAGCAGTTCTTC. Its translation is CASSHPNEQFF.